The source of this TCR beta chain is a study of blood T cells in healthy people across ages. As concerns this clonotype: The antigen remains undetermined.

The CDR3 contains 14 residues. With 1 base removed from V and 2 bases from J, the gap between germline ends came to 8 bases. The germline gives CDR1 MNHEY, CDR2 SMNVEV (reference sequence). Study conclusions and caveats: Donor CMV status was unknown, possibly confounding expanded clonotype changes.

Isolation of PBMCs gave at least 6 million cells per sample. Extraction yielded at least 5.5 micrograms of total RNA per sample. Then a second PCR, running about 6 to 12 cycles, was carried out with a sample-barcoded 5' primer and a J-beta primer mix. Sequencing recovered at least 3 million CDR3-containing paired-end reads from each sample. TCRdb re-analysed the 5' RACE reads in MiXCR, keeping a single row per CDR3 protein. The table shows hundreds of thousands of distinct CDR3 sequences, with about 55% occurring only once. The sequencing sample was made of blood. This receptor was obtained from a man older than 75 in good health. The V and J genes are TRBV27 and TRBJ1-1, with D perhaps TRBD1 (5 bases). The CDR3 sequence is CASSLLGVNTEAFF. CDR3 coding DNA: TGTGCCAGCAGTTTATTAGGGGTCAACACTGAAGCTTTCTTT.